The next 26 T cell receptor beta chains were all read from a single sample in a study of vaccination and CD4 T cells after COVID-19. The study sequenced cultured CD4+ T cell DNA using the Oncomine TCR Beta short-read assay. TCRdb passed the PCR reads through MiXCR, listing each CDR3 protein once. The data hold under 20,000 distinct CDR3 sequences, with roughly 31% observed a single time. Their target antigens are unknown. This sample's treatment: approximately nine-day PBMC culture with coronavirus spike peptide pools or control peptides (ViraFEST assay). The sequencing sample was made of cultured CD4+ T cells from blood. All receptors derive from a human donor with COVID-19.

This clonotype was counted a few times. The chain uses TRBV12-5 and TRBJ1-5; 8 bases align to TRBD1. Germline V CDR1 and CDR2: LGHNT, FRNRAP. V lost 9 bases and J lost 4; bases outside the gene matches: 11. There are 15 residues in the CDR3. The CDR3 bases are TGTGCTAGCGAAAGCGGACAGGGACCGAATCAGCCCCAGCATTTT. It codes for CASESGQGPNQPQHF.

The chain has TRBV6-2 or TRBV6-3 and TRBJ1-6; 9 positions match TRBD1. Trimming removed 5 bases from V and 0 bases from J; junction bases left unmatched: 5. The length of the CDR3 is 17 residues. Per the germline V gene, CDR1 is MNHEY and CDR2 is SVGEGT. Written as DNA, the CDR3 is TGTGCCAGCAGTACGACAGGGGGAAGCTCCTATAATTCACCCCTCCACTTT. This encodes CASSTTGGSSYNSPLHF.

The rearrangement joins TRBV7-2 to TRBJ2-3; 7 bases match TRBD2. Germline lookup yields CDR1 SGHTA and CDR2 FQGNSA. Trimming removed 7 bases from V and 4 bases from J; junction bases left unmatched: 11. The CDR3 loop spans 15 amino acids. CDR3 protein: CASTGGGFKADTQYF. The DNA of the CDR3 is TGTGCCAGCACCGGCGGGGGTTTTAAGGCAGATACGCAGTATTTT.

This clonotype was counted a few times. V gene TRBV19 combines with J gene TRBJ1-1; D is ambiguous. V lost 8 bases and J 9 bases, leaving 10 bases between the germline ends. This CDR3 spans 10 amino acids. Germline loops: CDR1 LNHDA, CDR2 SQIVND (reference sequence). As DNA, the CDR3 is TGTGCCAGTCACGGCAGGCAAGCTTTCTTT. Translation gives CASHGRQAFF.

The V call is TRBV6-1, the J call TRBJ1-1; tentatively, D is TRBD1 (5 bases). Trimming removed 6 bases at V and 8 bases at J, with 16 bases between. CDR1 and CDR2 (germline): MNHNS, SASEGT. The CDR3 spans 13 residues. The CDR3 loop is CASSMGRGQEAFF. Written as DNA, the CDR3 is TGTGCCAGCAGCATGGGCCGGGGCCAGGAAGCTTTCTTT.

A word on this clonotype: A much more abundant neighbour one base away suggests this may be a read error. The rearrangement uses TRBV7-2 and TRBJ1-2; the D is unclear. CDR1 and CDR2 from the germline V gene are SGHTA and FQGNSA. The CDR3 has 16 amino acids. Here the CDR3 DNA reads TGTGTCAGCAGCTTTGATGGCGGCCAGCCTCTCTATGGCTACACCTTC. Translated, it gives CVSSFDGGQPLYGYTF.

The CDR3, as DNA: TGTGCCAGCAAAAAAAGCCTCGTTAATGAAAAACTGTTTTTT. Residues: CASKKSLVNEKLFF. The chain recombines TRBV6-2 or TRBV6-3 with TRBJ1-4, with D unclear. The CDR3 totals 14 residues. V lost 7 bases and J 4 bases, leaving 13 bases between the germline ends. Germline-derived CDR1 and CDR2 are MNHEY and SVGEGT.

This clonotype was counted between two and nine times. The genes are TRBV7-9 and TRBJ2-3, with 16 bases that match TRBD2. Germline CDR1 and CDR2: SEHNR and FQNEAQ (reference sequence). This CDR3 is 18 amino acids long. Trimming took 5 bases from V and 0 from J; bases not matched to a gene: 5. The CDR3 sequence: CASSLGTSGGGSTDTQYF. The CDR3 bases are TGTGCCAGCAGCCTAGGGACTAGCGGGGGGGGTAGCACAGATACGCAGTATTTT.

This clonotype was seen only a few times. This chain uses TRBV6-5 with TRBJ1-2; the match to TRBD1 covers 11 bases. The CDR3 extends over 15 amino acids. Germline trimming cut 2 bases from V and 5 bases from J; bases unmatched to any gene: 4. From germline, CDR1 is MNHEY and CDR2 SVGAGI. This CDR3 is CASSYRDRGGYGYTF. The CDR3, as DNA: TGTGCCAGCAGTTACCGGGACAGGGGGGGGTATGGCTACACCTTC.

This clonotype turned up a few times. The CDR3 nucleotides read TGTGCCTGGACAGGGGCGAACACCGGGGAGCTGTTTTTT. This gives the protein CAWTGANTGELFF. This chain connects TRBV30 to TRBJ2-2, with TRBD1 as a possible D gene (6 bases). The CDR3 runs to 13 residues. CDR1 GTSNPN and CDR2 SVGIG come from the germline V gene (reference sequence). Trimming removed 4 bases at V and 0 bases at J, with 6 bases between. Supplemented by reference TRBV30 and TRBJ2-2, the full variable domain reads SQTIHQWPATLVQPVGSPLSLECTVEGTSNPNLYWYRQAAGRGLQLLFYSVGIGQISSEVPQNLSASRPQDRQFILSSKKLLLSDSGFYLCAWTGANTGELFFGEGSRLTVL.

This clonotype has a handful of counts. This sequence joins TRBV11-2 and TRBJ2-3, with a tentative D call TRBD1 (6 bases). V dropped 8 bases and J dropped 1 base, with 13 bases sitting between them. This CDR3 is 14 amino acids long. CDR1 and CDR2 (germline): SGHAT, FQNNGV. CDR3 nucleotide sequence: TGTGCCAGCCAACAGGGTTGGGGCACAGATACGCAGTATTTT. Translation: CASQQGWGTDTQYF. The full variable domain, rest sourced from reference TRBV11-2 and TRBJ2-3, is EAGVAQSPRYKIIEKRQSVAFWCNPISGHATLYWYQQILGQGPKLLIQFQNNGVVDDSQLPKDRFSAERLKGVDSTLKIQPAKLEDSAVYLCASQQGWGTDTQYFGPGTRLTVL.

The rearrangement joins TRBV19 to TRBJ1-6, with 11 bases that match TRBD1. There are 16 residues in the CDR3. Germline V gene data show CDR1 as LNHDA and CDR2 as SQIVND (reference sequence). With 5 bases clipped from V and 7 bases from J, the junction kept 7 bases outside the gene matches. The CDR3 is CASSPRTGGGNSPLHF. CDR3 nucleotides: TGTGCCAGTAGTCCGCGGACAGGGGGCGGGAATTCACCCCTCCACTTT. The full variable domain, with the rest looked up from reference TRBV19 and TRBJ1-6, is DGGITQSPKYLFRKEGQNVTLSCEQNLNHDAMYWYRQDPGQGLRLIYYSQIVNDFQKGDIAEGYSVSREKKESFPLTVTSAQKNPTAFYLCASSPRTGGGNSPLHFGNGTRLTVT.

The chain combines TRBV7-9 with TRBJ2-7; D unresolved. V lost 5 bases and J 5 bases, leaving 7 bases between the germline ends. The CDR3 has 11 residues. Germline CDR1 SEHNR, CDR2 FQNEAQ (reference sequence). CDR3 DNA sequence: TGTGCCAGCAGCCAGTGGGACGAGCAGTACTTC. It codes for CASSQWDEQYF.

The chain uses TRBV25-1 and TRBJ1-2, with 9 bases identical to TRBD1. This CDR3 region has 15 residues. V shed 3 bases, J shed 2 bases, and the junction held 4 bases outside the gene matches. From germline, CDR1 is MGHDK and CDR2 SYGVNS. The CDR3 spells CASSEGTGTNYGYTF. CDR3 DNA sequence: TGTGCCAGCAGTGAGGGGACAGGGACGAACTATGGCTACACCTTC.

The chain couples TRBV15 to TRBJ1-1; the D is unclear. The CDR3 length is 15 residues. The V and J ends lost 1 base and 1 base respectively, with 10 bases between them. Germline V gene sequence: CDR1 LNHNV, CDR2 YYDKDF (reference sequence). Written as DNA, the CDR3 is TGTGCCACCAGCAGAGGGAGTCCCGGGAACACTGAAGCTTTCTTT. Its translation is CATSRGSPGNTEAFF.

This clonotype was recorded a few times. The genes are TRBV6-1 and TRBJ1-2; 8 bases line up with TRBD1. The germline V gene has CDR1 MNHNS and CDR2 SASEGT. Trimming removed 6 bases from V and 2 bases from J; junction bases left unmatched: 5. This CDR3 has 14 amino acids. The CDR3 loop reads CASRRGQANYGYTF. The CDR3, as DNA: TGTGCCAGCAGGAGGGGACAGGCGAACTATGGCTACACCTTC.

This clonotype has more than one count but fewer than ten. V and J are TRBV6-1 and TRBJ1-6, with 10 bases fitting TRBD1. The CDR3 spans 13 residues. Germline loops: CDR1 MNHNS, CDR2 SASEGT. The J segment lost 6 bases and the V segment lost 10 bases, leaving 3 bases of the junction unmatched. The CDR3 sequence is CATWDRGNSPLHF. The CDR3 DNA sequence: TGTGCCACCTGGGACAGGGGTAATTCACCCCTCCACTTT.

This clonotype was recorded a few times. CDR3 DNA: TGTGCCTGGAACAGGGTCGGAAACACCATATATTTT. Translation: CAWNRVGNTIYF. This chain uses TRBV30 with TRBJ1-3; possibly TRBD1 for D (6 bases). Germline loops: CDR1 GTSNPN, CDR2 SVGIG (reference sequence). The V end was cut by 4 bases, the J end by 4 bases, with 8 bases between. This CDR3 has 12 amino acids. Filled out from reference TRBV30 and TRBJ1-3, the complete variable domain reads SQTIHQWPATLVQPVGSPLSLECTVEGTSNPNLYWYRQAAGRGLQLLFYSVGIGQISSEVPQNLSASRPQDRQFILSSKKLLLSDSGFYLCAWNRVGNTIYFGEGSWLTVV.

A few counts support this clonotype. This chain joins TRBV2 and TRBJ1-1, with 8 bases aligning to TRBD1. Trimming removed 7 bases from V and 0 bases from J; junction bases left unmatched: 7. Germline assignment: CDR1 SNHLY and CDR2 FYNNEI. CDR3 size: 15 residues. The CDR3 nucleotides are TGTGCCAGCATGGGTCAGGGGGCGATGAACACTGAAGCTTTCTTT. Amino acids: CASMGQGAMNTEAFF. Full variable domain (outside the CDR3, taken from reference TRBV2 and TRBJ1-1): EPEVTQTPSHQVTQMGQEVILRCVPISNHLYFYWYRQILGQKVEFLVSFYNNEISEKSEIFDDQFSVERPDGSNFTLKIRSTKLEDSAMYFCASMGQGAMNTEAFFGQGTRLTVV.

V gene TRBV7-2 combines with J gene TRBJ1-3, with TRBD1 identical over 8 bases. Looked up from germline, CDR1 is SGHTA and CDR2 is FQGNSA. There are 17 residues in the CDR3. Losses at the gene ends were 3 bases for V and 3 bases for J; bases not matched to a gene: 10. The CDR3 spells CASSFSSGGSFGNTIYF. The CDR3 DNA reads TGTGCCAGCAGCTTTAGTTCAGGGGGCTCGTTTGGAAACACCATATATTTT.

This clonotype was detected a few times. This chain uses TRBV6-1 with TRBJ1-5, with 7 nucleotides matching TRBD1. Looked up from germline, CDR1 is MNHNS and CDR2 is SASEGT. The CDR3 totals 14 residues. Germline trimming cut 6 bases from V and 8 bases from J; bases unmatched to any gene: 10. Written as DNA, the CDR3 is TGTGCCAGCAGCCAAGGGGGCTCCTGGGAGCCCCAGCATTTT. It encodes CASSQGGSWEPQHF.

To note about this clonotype: Mismatch with germline at one junction end may stem from a read error. The chain combines TRBV7-2 with TRBJ2-1, with D maybe TRBD1 (5 bases). CDR3 length equals 17 residues. Germline V lookup: CDR1 SGHTA, CDR2 FQGNSA. The CDR3 nucleotides read TGTGCCAGCGGCTTAGTTTCAGGGAAGGGTTCGTACAATGAGCAGTTCTTC. Translation: CASGLVSGKGSYNEQFF.

The CDR3 DNA reads as TGTGCCATCAGTACTGGCCAAGGGGCCAAAAACATTCAGTACTTC. Translated, it gives CAISTGQGAKNIQYF. This chain uses TRBV10-3 with TRBJ2-4; D remains ambiguous. CDR1 is ENHRY, CDR2 SYGVKD, per germline. The CDR3 is made up of 15 amino acids. Trimming cost V 5 bases and J 1 base, with 12 bases left between them.

V gene TRBV21-1 combines with J gene TRBJ2-3; the DNA was not used to check the table's D call, TRBD2. TRBV21-1 is tagged as a pseudogene. The CDR3 length is 15 residues. CDR3 bases: TGTGCCAGCATCCCGACTAGCGGGGGGGCAGATACGCAGTATTTT. It codes for CASIPTSGGADTQYF.

By its share, this clonotype is medium-sized. V is TRBV30 and J is TRBJ1-5; D is unclear. The V gene's germline CDR1 is GTSNPN and CDR2 SVGIG (reference sequence). The CDR3 is 13 residues long. V was trimmed by 4 bases and J by 0 bases, leaving 7 bases between them. The CDR3 loop is CAWTRDSNQPQHF. As DNA, the CDR3 is TGTGCCTGGACGAGGGATAGCAATCAGCCCCAGCATTTT.

CDR3 amino acids: CASSLGSSYNSPLHF. The CDR3 DNA reads as TGTGCCAGCAGCCTAGGGAGCTCCTATAATTCACCCCTCCACTTT. This rearrangement joins TRBV28 to TRBJ1-6; the D is unclear. Germline V CDR1 and CDR2: MDHEN, SYDVKM. The CDR3 length is 15 residues. The V and J ends lost 6 bases and 0 bases respectively, with 9 bases between them.